Listed below are T cell receptor beta chains from one sample, sequenced in a study of human T cells and chemical hapten exposure. From the RACE reads, TCRdb called clonotypes with MiXCR, one entry per CDR3 protein. Of some 31,000 distinct CDR3 sequences listed, roughly 5.5% were seen once; the top ten hold over 10%. The sample taken for sequencing was whole blood. Receptor source: a human donor in good health. Some clones in this sample may be carry-over from other donors' samples. The CDR3 runs from the conserved cysteine through the conserved F or W. A D gene is named only where the DNA matches it firmly. Some rows have no size entry. The others give once, few or many, or a class for an expanded clone.

D gene | J gene | V gene | clone size | CDR3 DNA | CDR3 protein
. | TRBJ1-4 | TRBV6-2/TRBV6-3 | many | TGTGCCAGCAGACTATTAGGCCGGCGTAATGAAAAACTGTTTTTT | CASRLLGRRNEKLFF
. | TRBJ2-3 | TRBV5-1 | many | TGCGCCAGCAGCTCCTCACATCACACAGATACGCAGTATTTT | CASSSSHHTDTQYF
TRBD1 | TRBJ2-1 | TRBV29-1 | . | TGCAGCGCTGGGGGGACAGGGACTAACAATGAGCAGTTCTTC | CSAGGTGTNNEQFF
TRBD1 | TRBJ2-3 | TRBV30 | once | TGTGCCTGGAGTACACAGGGGGCAGAAGATACGCAGTATTTT | CAWSTQGAEDTQYF
TRBD2 | TRBJ2-1 | TRBV2 | many | TGTGCCAGGGGGAGCGGGAGCTCCTACAATGAGCAGTTCTTC | CARGSGSSYNEQFF
. | TRBJ2-3 | TRBV6-5 | many | TGTGCCAGCAGTTACGATCCTCGAAGGGGGGACGATACGCAGTATTTT | CASSYDPRRGDDTQYF
TRBD1 | TRBJ1-2 | TRBV5-1 | many | TGCGCCAGCAGCTTCCGGGACAGGGGGCGTCATGGCTACACCTTC | CASSFRDRGRHGYTF
TRBD1 | TRBJ1-5 | TRBV29-1 | many | TGCAGCGTCTCAGGGGGCCCTAGCAATCAGCCCCAGCATTTT | CSVSGGPSNQPQHF
TRBD1 | TRBJ1-1 | TRBV20-1 | many | TGCAGTGCTAGACAGGTCCAGGGGGCTTCTGAAGCTTTCTTT | CSARQVQGASEAFF
. | TRBJ2-4 | TRBV29-1 | many | TGCAGCGTAGCCGAGTCCCAAAACATTCAGTACTTC | CSVAESQNIQYF
. | TRBJ2-2 | TRBV5-4 | many | TGTGCCAGCAAGAAACAGGGTGGGGTCGCCGGGGAGCTGTTTTTT | CASKKQGGVAGELFF
TRBD2 | TRBJ2-5 | TRBV7-2 | many | TGTGCCAGCAGCAAGGGACTAGCGGGAGCCTCCGGTGAGACCCAGTACTTC | CASSKGLAGASGETQYF
TRBD1 | TRBJ1-2 | TRBV5-1 | . | TGCGCCAGCAGGCTGACAGGGGCGGATGGCTACACCTTC | CASRLTGADGYTF
TRBD2 | TRBJ2-1 | TRBV12-3/TRBV12-4 | few | TGTGCCAGCAGTTTCCCGACTAGCGGGAGCAACAATGAGCAGTTCTTC | CASSFPTSGSNNEQFF
. | TRBJ2-7 | TRBV11-2 | many | TGTGCCAGCAGCCCCAGGGGAGATCTCAACGAGCAGTACTTC | CASSPRGDLNEQYF
. | TRBJ1-1 | TRBV3-1 | . | TGTGCCAGCAGCCATGGGGGGCACACTGAAGCTTTCTTT | CASSHGGHTEAFF
TRBD2 | TRBJ2-1 | TRBV24-1 | many | TGTGCCACCAGTGACCCAGGGACTAGCGGGAGGGCCGGGGAGTTCTTC | CATSDPGTSGRAGEFF
. | TRBJ1-1 | TRBV29-1 | many | TGCAGCGTTCGGCAGGGCTCCATGAACACTGAAGCTTTCTTT | CSVRQGSMNTEAFF
. | TRBJ2-7 | TRBV20-1 | many | TGCAGTGCTAGAGATGAAGGACTCCTCCGGTACGAGCAGTACTTC | CSARDEGLLRYEQYF
TRBD1 | TRBJ1-4 | TRBV29-1 | many | TGCAGCGTTGGTCCGTCAGGGGGAACTAATGAAAAACTGTTTTTT | CSVGPSGGTNEKLFF
TRBD2 | TRBJ2-3 | TRBV7-9 | many | TGTGCCCGCCCGACTAGCGGGAGCTCCTCTAGCACAGATACGCAGTATTTT | CARPTSGSSSSTDTQYF
. | TRBJ1-2 | TRBV29-1 | few | TGCAGCGTTCCCAGGGGTCTGTACTATGGCTACACCTTC | CSVPRGLYYGYTF
TRBD2 | TRBJ2-3 | TRBV20-1 | many | TGCAGTGCCGAGGACGGGACTAGCGGCACAGATACGCAGTATTTT | CSAEDGTSGTDTQYF
TRBD1 | TRBJ1-5 | TRBV5-1 | few | TGCGCCAGCAGCGAGGGGACAGCGGGCCAGCCCCAGCATTTT | CASSEGTAGQPQHF
. | TRBJ2-7 | TRBV7-9 | many | TGTGCCAGCAGCTTGACTCAGTACGAGCAGTACTTC | CASSLTQYEQYF
. | TRBJ2-6 | TRBV29-1 | few | TGCAGCGTATCGTACACCTCTGGGGCCAACGTCCTGACTTTC | CSVSYTSGANVLTF
. | TRBJ1-1 | TRBV20-1 | many | TGCAGTGCTCCGAGGGGTACTGAAGCTTTCTTT | CSAPRGTEAFF
TRBD2 | TRBJ2-1 | TRBV5-1 | many | TGCGCCAGCAGCGTCGAGACTAGCTTCGGTGAGCAGTTCTTC | CASSVETSFGEQFF
. | TRBJ2-3 | TRBV12-3/TRBV12-4 | many | TGTGCCAGCAGTGTGGGGGCCTCCACAGATACGCAGTATTTT | CASSVGASTDTQYF
. | TRBJ1-6 | TRBV6-5 | . | TGTGCCAGCAGTAGGGGTGATTCACCCCTCCACTTT | CASSRGDSPLHF
TRBD2 | TRBJ2-5 | TRBV7-2 | many | TGTGCCAGCAGCTTAGGTCTACTAGCGGGAGCGTATGAGACCCAGTACTTC | CASSLGLLAGAYETQYF
. | TRBJ1-1 | TRBV6-6 | few | TGTGCCAGCAGTTCGGACCTTGACGGGGACAAAGCTTTCTTT | CASSSDLDGDKAFF
TRBD1 | TRBJ2-2 | TRBV2 | many | TGTGCCAGCAGTAAGACAGGGACCGGGGAGCTGTTTTTT | CASSKTGTGELFF
TRBD2 | TRBJ2-1 | TRBV3-1 | many | TGTGCCAGCAGCTGGGGACTAGCTTACAATGAGCAGTTCTTC | CASSWGLAYNEQFF
. | TRBJ1-2 | TRBV30 | . | TGTGCCTGGAGTGTAGGACGAATCTATGGCTACACCTTC | CAWSVGRIYGYTF
TRBD1 | TRBJ1-5 | TRBV30 | many | TGTGCCTGGAGCGGAACCTTCGGGACAGCCGGCGATCAGCCCCAGCATTTT | CAWSGTFGTAGDQPQHF
TRBD2 | TRBJ2-7 | TRBV7-2 | few | TGTGCCAGCAGCTTAAACCTAGCGGGGGCTGGAGGGGAGCAGTACTTC | CASSLNLAGAGGEQYF
TRBD2 | TRBJ2-1 | TRBV12-3/TRBV12-4 | many | TGTGCCAGCAGTTTAACTAGCGGGAGGCCTAACAATGAGCAGTTCTTC | CASSLTSGRPNNEQFF
. | TRBJ1-1 | TRBV6-6 | many | TGTGCCAGCAGTAAACAGGGTTGGGACACTGAAGCTTTCTTT | CASSKQGWDTEAFF
. | TRBJ1-2 | TRBV7-2 | . | TGTGCCAGCAGCTCGCTGAACAGAGCTAACTATGGCTACACCTTC | CASSSLNRANYGYTF
. | TRBJ2-1 | TRBV29-1 | medium-sized | TGCAGCGTTGTATCCTATGAGCAGTTCTTC | CSVVSYEQFF
. | TRBJ2-7 | TRBV20-1 | few | TGCAGTGCTCGGGACCACCGGCGGGGGCTCTACGAGCAGTACTTC | CSARDHRRGLYEQYF